This T cell receptor beta chain was identified in a study of blood T cell repertoires in COVID-19. The wider study: The samples span acute and convalescent COVID-19 from the United States, Italy and Spain.

Measured with immunoSEQ multiplex PCR; TCRdb has only the in-frame clones, and not every one. The sample yields 450,000 to 600,000 clones, about 90% seen once. Recovered Cohort 3 donors showed two negative PCRs, clearance, or symptom resolution. The CDR3 covers 18 residues. Germline assignment: CDR1 MGHRA and CDR2 YSYEKL. Trimming stripped 4 bases from V and 0 bases from J, with 21 bases between. This chain connects TRBV4-1 to TRBJ1-2; a weak D match, TRBD1 (5 bases). The source material was PBMCs or T cells enriched from blood (not recorded which). The sequence was obtained from a woman under 30 who had recovered from COVID-19. CDR3: CASSPLDMGIHANYGYTF. In nucleotides, the CDR3 is TGCGCCAGCAGCCCCTTGGACATGGGGATTCATGCTAACTATGGCTACACCTTC.